The 27 T cell receptor beta chains presented below share a single source sample, sequenced in a study of breast tumors, draining lymph nodes, adjacent tissues. One entry per CDR3 protein results from TCRdb running MiXCR on the multiplex PCR reads. The sample consists of tens of thousands of distinct CDR3 sequences, around 60% of them appearing once. The specimen was breast tumor tissue. These receptors all come from a female donor with breast cancer. Some clones in this sample may be carry-over from other donors' samples.

A few counts support this clonotype. The V call is TRBV12-3 or TRBV12-4, the J call TRBJ2-7; 9 bases agree with TRBD1. The CDR3 loop spans 14 amino acids. The V gene end was trimmed by 5 bases and the J gene end by 6 bases; junction bases not matched to a gene: 8. DNA for the CDR3: TGTGCCAGCAGTCCCGGGACAGGGTATCTCGAGCAGTACTTC. Its translation is CASSPGTGYLEQYF.

This clonotype was seen ten or more times. Possible read error: a much larger clone is one base away. The chain is built from TRBV7-8 and TRBJ2-5; D is possibly TRBD1 (6 bases). Looked up from germline, CDR1 is SGHVS and CDR2 is FQNEAQ. CDR3 size: 15 residues. CDR3 coding DNA: TGTGCCAGCAGCTCCTTTTGGGGGACACAAGAGACCCAGCACTTC. Translating gives CASSSFWGTQETQHF.

There are many counts of this clonotype. A read error may explain this, as a much larger clone is one base away. The genes are TRBV6-6 and TRBJ2-5; D is undetermined. Between the trimmed V and J ends, which lost 5 bases and 1 base, there was a span of 8 bases. The CDR3 has 13 amino acids. The germline gives CDR1 MNHNY, CDR2 SVGAGI (reference sequence). CDR3 nucleotides: TGTGCCAGCAGTCACTGGGCCCAAGAGACCCAGTACTTC. Translation gives CASSHWAQETQYF.

The chain links TRBV25-1 to TRBJ2-1; 7 bases are a match to TRBD2. CDR3 length equals 14 residues. Germline CDR1 MGHDK, CDR2 SYGVNS. Trimming cost V 9 bases and J 0 bases; bases outside gene matches: 5. CDR3 DNA sequence: TGTGCCAGGGGGGGGGGGAGCTCCTACAATGAGCAGTTCTTC. The encoded protein is CARGGGSSYNEQFF.

This clonotype appeared many times. The chain joins TRBV19 to TRBJ1-5, with 7 bases aligning to TRBD1. Germline CDR1 is LNHDA and CDR2 is SQIVND (reference sequence). The CDR3 covers 13 residues. The V and J ends lost 3 bases and 7 bases, in that order; junction bases with no gene match: 3. Written as DNA, the CDR3 is TGTGCCAGTAGTATTTCAGGGGGGCAGCCCCAGCATTTT. Residues: CASSISGGQPQHF.

The sample holds many counts of this clonotype. The chain has TRBV6-6 and TRBJ2-1; 8 bases map to TRBD2. The V segment lost 4 bases and the J segment 5 bases; nucleotides outside the gene matches: 7. The CDR3 is made up of 15 amino acids. Looked up from germline, CDR1 is MNHNY and CDR2 is SVGAGI (reference sequence). The CDR3 DNA follows: TGTGCCAGCAGTTGCTATTCGGGAGGGGACAATGAGCAGTTCTTC. Translation: CASSCYSGGDNEQFF.

The table lists this clonotype with many counts. A single base separates this from a much larger clone, so it may be a read error. This chain uses TRBV7-2 with TRBJ2-3, with TRBD2 matching over 7 bases. CDR3 length: 17 amino acids. CDR1 and CDR2 from the germline V gene are SGHTA and FQGNSA. In DNA, the CDR3 is TGTGCCAGCAGCTTAGCGTTGGCGGGAGATGGCACAGATCCGCAGTATTTT. Protein product: CASSLALAGDGTDPQYF. The whole variable domain, filled in from reference TRBV7-2 and TRBJ2-3, reads GAGVSQSPSNKVTEKGKDVELRCDPISGHTALYWYRQSLGQGLEFLIYFQGNSAPDKSGLPSDRFSAERTGGSVSTLTIQRTQQEDSAVYLCASSLALAGDGTDPQYFGPGTRLTVL.

The chain couples TRBV20-1 to TRBJ2-5, with 8 bases aligning to TRBD2. This CDR3 comprises 14 residues. Germline lookup yields CDR1 DFQATT and CDR2 SNEGSKA (reference sequence). V lost 6 bases to trimming and J lost 4 bases; unmatched junction nucleotides: 10. The CDR3 loop reads CSAGPGLAGETQYF. The CDR3 coding sequence is TGCAGTGCCGGTCCAGGACTAGCAGGAGAGACCCAGTACTTC.

This clonotype occurred many times. V gene TRBV7-2 combines with J gene TRBJ1-4, with 9 bases lining up with TRBD1. Germline V gives CDR1 SGHTA, CDR2 FQGNSA. Trimming took 4 bases from V and 8 from J; bases not matched to a gene: 5. The CDR3 has 14 residues. This CDR3 reads CASSSGTGWEKLFF. In DNA form, the CDR3 reads TGTGCCAGCAGCTCCGGGACAGGGTGGGAAAAACTGTTTTTT.

The chain combines TRBV2 with TRBJ2-1; 8 nucleotides agree with TRBD2. The junction had 15 bases not matched to a gene; V was cut back by 7 bases and J by 7 bases. This CDR3 comprises 16 residues. In germline, CDR1 is SNHLY, CDR2 FYNNEI. DNA of the CDR3: TGTGCCAGCACGGAGCGGGGGCCCACCGGGGTTAATGAGCAGTTCTTC. The encoded protein is CASTERGPTGVNEQFF.

CDR3 DNA: TGTGCCAGTAGTTTCGGGACTAGCGGCACAGATACGCAGTATTTT. It specifies CASSFGTSGTDTQYF. The chain recombines TRBV19 with TRBJ2-3; 10 bases line up with TRBD2. The germline gives CDR1 LNHDA, CDR2 SQIVND (reference sequence). The junction had 3 bases not matched to a gene; V was cut back by 5 bases and J by 1 base. The CDR3 length is 15 residues. The full variable domain, its missing parts supplied by reference TRBV19 and TRBJ2-3, is DGGITQSPKYLFRKEGQNVTLSCEQNLNHDAMYWYRQDPGQGLRLIYYSQIVNDFQKGDIAEGYSVSREKKESFPLTVTSAQKNPTAFYLCASSFGTSGTDTQYFGPGTRLTVL.

This clonotype was counted once. A read error may account for a junction end that differs from germline. CDR3 bases: TGTGCCAGCAGCTTAGGTGCAGCGGAGTCCTACGAGCAGCACTTC. Its translation is CASSLGAAESYEQHF. The chain has TRBV7-9 and TRBJ2-7; D perhaps matches TRBD2 (5 bases). Germline V gives CDR1 SEHNR, CDR2 FQNEAQ (reference sequence). This CDR3 comprises 15 residues.

This chain connects TRBV29-1 to TRBJ1-1; TRBD1 is a possible D gene (5 bases). The V and J ends lost 2 bases and 4 bases respectively, with 11 bases between them. The CDR3 spans 13 residues. Germline V CDR1 and CDR2: SQVTM, ANQGSEA. CDR3 region: CSVEPGTGTEAFF. The CDR3, as DNA: TGCAGCGTTGAACCAGGGACGGGCACTGAAGCTTTCTTT.

The chain combines TRBV19 with TRBJ1-5; D may be TRBD1 (6 bases). The CDR3 extends over 16 amino acids. The germline V and J ends were trimmed by 0 bases and 0 bases, with 9 bases remaining between them. Germline CDR1 is LNHDA and CDR2 is SQIVND (reference sequence). Written as DNA, the CDR3 is TGTGCCAGTAGTATAGATACAGGGAATAGCAATCAGCCCCAGCATTTT. Protein sequence: CASSIDTGNSNQPQHF.

The chain couples TRBV7-2 to TRBJ2-7; a weak D match, TRBD2 (6 bases). Trimming removed 5 bases from V and 6 bases from J, with 17 bases in between. This CDR3 is 14 amino acids long. The V gene's germline CDR1 is SGHTA and CDR2 FQGNSA. DNA of the CDR3: TGTGCCAGCAGCCCCAGGGTGGGGGGTTTCGAGCAGTACTTC. This translates into CASSPRVGGFEQYF.

The chain is built from TRBV7-4 and TRBJ1-2; the D is unclear. V lost 10 bases and J lost 8, with 5 bases in between. Germline CDR1 SGHVT, CDR2 SQSDAQ. The length of the CDR3 is 8 residues. The CDR3 DNA follows: TGTGCCAACGGGGGCTACACCTTC. It yields the protein CANGGYTF.

As concerns this clonotype: Lacking the conserved final phenylalanine or tryptophan, this CDR3 likely reflects a read error. The chain has TRBV7-6 and TRBJ2-7, with D possibly TRBD2 on 6 matching bases. V gave up 1 base and J gave up 7 bases, with 14 bases separating them. The length of the CDR3 is 14 residues. Germline V gives CDR1 SGHVS, CDR2 FNYEAQ. CDR3 nucleotides: TGTGCCAGCAGCTTAGAGTCCGGGAGAAGGGAGCAGTACCTC. Protein product: CASSLESGRREQYL.

The chain is built from TRBV6-6 and TRBJ2-7; 10 nucleotides line up with TRBD2. The CDR3 covers 13 residues. CDR1 and CDR2 (germline): MNHNY, SVGAGI (reference sequence). With V trimmed by 8 bases and J by 9 bases, 10 bases remained unmatched. CDR3 in DNA: TGTGCCAGCCTCTCAAGCGGGGGGGCCGTGCAGTACTTC. The encoded protein is CASLSSGGAVQYF.

The chain is built from TRBV5-6 and TRBJ1-6, with 10 bases matching TRBD1. The germline V gene has CDR1 SGHDT and CDR2 YYEEEE. Trimming took 4 bases from V and 7 from J; bases not matched to a gene: 2. The CDR3 has 14 amino acids. The CDR3 loop is CASSRTGGNSPLHF. The DNA of the CDR3 is TGTGCCAGCAGCCGGACAGGGGGGAATTCACCCCTCCACTTT.

V gene TRBV7-2 combines with J gene TRBJ1-4; 8 positions agree with TRBD1. The germline CDR1 and CDR2 sequences are SGHTA and FQGNSA. This CDR3 is built from 18 residues. J lost 7 bases, V lost 5 bases, and 18 bases had no gene match. The CDR3 sequence is CASSPLTRGYGTGEKLFF. CDR3 DNA sequence: TGTGCCAGCAGCCCCTTAACCCGGGGGTACGGGACAGGTGAAAAACTGTTTTTT.

With regard to this clonotype: No conserved phenylalanine or tryptophan is present at the end of the CDR3, so a read error is the likely explanation. This rearrangement joins TRBV9 to TRBJ1-2, with no clear D. Germline assignment: CDR1 SGDLS and CDR2 YYNGEE. The CDR3 totals 14 residues. Here the CDR3 reads CASGVDLGTYGYTL. The CDR3 DNA reads TGTGCCAGCGGCGTAGACCTTGGAACCTATGGCTACACCCTC.

This clonotype was seen a single time. This sequence joins TRBV20-1 and TRBJ2-5; D might be TRBD2 (7 bases). In germline, CDR1 is DFQATT, CDR2 SNEGSKA (reference sequence). V lost 0 bases and J 0 bases, leaving 11 bases between the germline ends. The CDR3 is made up of 15 amino acids. Here the CDR3 reads CSARDWGGHQETQYF. The CDR3 DNA sequence: TGCAGTGCTAGAGATTGGGGGGGGCACCAAGAGACCCAGTACTTC.

This clonotype was picked up many times. The chain recombines TRBV3-1 with TRBJ2-7; tentatively, D is TRBD1 (6 bases). V lost 4 bases, J lost 7 bases, and 17 bases lay in between. This CDR3 has 14 residues. CDR1 LGHDT and CDR2 YNNKEL come from the germline V gene (reference sequence). CDR3 nucleotide sequence: TGTGCCAGCAGCCGTAGGGACATTATGGGGGAGCAGTACTTC. Amino acids: CASSRRDIMGEQYF.

The chain has TRBV2 and TRBJ1-4, with D maybe TRBD1 (5 bases). This CDR3 comprises 13 residues. The germline V gene has CDR1 SNHLY and CDR2 FYNNEI. Trimming shortened V by 2 bases and J by 4 bases, and 5 bases separated the two germline ends. CDR3 in DNA: TGTGCCAGCAGTGAAAGGGGTAATGAAAAACTGTTTTTT. Its protein product is CASSERGNEKLFF.

The rearrangement joins TRBV19 to TRBJ2-1, with D perhaps TRBD1 or TRBD2 (6 bases each). The CDR3 extends over 12 amino acids. From germline, CDR1 is LNHDA and CDR2 SQIVND (reference sequence). V lost 9 bases and J 7 bases, leaving 13 bases between the germline ends. CDR3 residues: CARGGGVNEQFF. CDR3 DNA: TGTGCCAGGGGGGGCGGGGTAAATGAGCAGTTCTTC. Variable domain in full (rest from reference TRBV19 and TRBJ2-1): DGGITQSPKYLFRKEGQNVTLSCEQNLNHDAMYWYRQDPGQGLRLIYYSQIVNDFQKGDIAEGYSVSREKKESFPLTVTSAQKNPTAFYLCARGGGVNEQFFGPGTRLTVL.

The chain joins TRBV10-3 to TRBJ1-5, with 9 bases that match TRBD1. Germline assignment: CDR1 ENHRY and CDR2 SYGVKD. The V gene end was trimmed by 0 bases and the J gene end by 0 bases; junction bases not matched to a gene: 9. The CDR3 is 19 residues long. The CDR3 DNA reads as TGTGCCATCAGTGAGTCGACTTTTACAGGGGGCCCTAGCAATCAGCCCCAGCATTTT. Translated, it gives CAISESTFTGGPSNQPQHF.

The rearrangement uses TRBV2 and TRBJ2-7; D not certain. The CDR3 contains 13 residues. CDR1 is SNHLY, CDR2 FYNNEI, per germline. Trimming stripped 6 bases from V and 3 bases from J, with 12 bases between. The CDR3 region has the DNA TGTGCCAGCAGAGACCCGGGCAGCTACGAGCAGTACTTC. Its translation: CASRDPGSYEQYF.